This record looks at one T cell receptor beta chain sequence and its context. The data are from a study of PD-1 blockade in classical Hodgkin lymphoma. Time point reported: newly diagnosed, previously untreated cHL patient sample. Magnetic negative selection served to purify CD4+ T cells out of PBMCs that had been thawed. Acting as the comparison were PBMCs from newly diagnosed, untreated classical Hodgkin lymphoma. The V gene end was trimmed by 1 base and the J gene end by 5 bases; junction bases not matched to a gene: 3. The CDR3 is 14 amino acids. Germline CDR1 reads SGHTA; CDR2 reads FQGNSA. Data came from immunoSEQ multiplex PCR; TCRdb stores just in-frame clones and leaves some out. The data contain fewer than 30,000 clones, roughly 90% of them singletons.

This sequence originates from a human donor with classical Hodgkin lymphoma. The chain links TRBV7-2 to TRBJ2-3, with 7 positions matching TRBD2. The sample taken for sequencing was CD4+ T cells from blood. CDR3 DNA sequence: TGTGCCAGCAGCTTAGAACTAGCGAGAGATACGCAGTATTTT. Protein: CASSLELARDTQYF. The entire variable domain, with the rest obtained from reference TRBV7-2 and TRBJ2-3, is as follows: GAGVSQSPSNKVTEKGKDVELRCDPISGHTALYWYRQSLGQGLEFLIYFQGNSAPDKSGLPSDRFSAERTGGSVSTLTIQRTQQEDSAVYLCASSLELARDTQYFGPGTRLTVL.